This T cell receptor (beta chain) came from a study of regulatory T cells in long-lasting Graves disease. Specified time point: persistent/refractory GD, antithyroid drugs over 5 years with positive TRAb. The authors made the TCR library using RNA they extracted from PBMCs. Sequencing libraries for TCR beta were prepared with iRepertoire HTBI primers and Arm-PCR of CDR3 regions. TCRdb passed the multiplex PCR reads through MiXCR, listing each CDR3 protein once. This sample yields approximately 290,000 distinct CDR3 sequences, of which roughly 21% are seen a single time; 56% belongs to the top ten. Unmatched junction bases numbered 18, after V lost 1 base and J lost 5 bases. CDR1 is KGHSH, CDR2 LQKENI, per germline. The CDR3 has 19 residues. This clonotype was seen many times. Its target is unknown. Study-wide results and caveats: Sharing of public clonotypes was greater in persistent patients (2,741) than in new patients (around 880). Persistent disease preferred TRBV28, TRBJ1-2 and TRBJ2-5; new disease, TRBV20-1 and TRBJ2-1. Lower TCR diversity characterized persistent Graves' patients relative to newly diagnosed patients.

This receptor was obtained from a female donor with Graves disease. This chain connects TRBV18 to TRBJ2-5; 8 nucleotides line up with TRBD1. This sample comprised peripheral blood mononuclear cells (PBMCs), obtained when the disease was refractory, from a patient treated with antithyroid drugs. Here the CDR3 DNA reads TGTGCCAGCTCACCACGCCCTACTCAGACAGGGGCATTTAGGGAGACCCAGTACTTC. Protein: CASSPRPTQTGAFRETQYF.